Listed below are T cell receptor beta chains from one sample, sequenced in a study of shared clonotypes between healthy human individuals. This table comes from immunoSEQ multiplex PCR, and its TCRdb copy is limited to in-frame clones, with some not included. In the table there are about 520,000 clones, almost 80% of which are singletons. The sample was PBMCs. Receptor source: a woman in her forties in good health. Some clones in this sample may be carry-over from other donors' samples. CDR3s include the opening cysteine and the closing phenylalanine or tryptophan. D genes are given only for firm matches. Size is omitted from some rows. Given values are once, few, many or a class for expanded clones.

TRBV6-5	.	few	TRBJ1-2	CASRIRGLVSYGYTF	TGTGCCAGCAGAATCAGGGGATTGGTTAGCTATGGCTACACCTTC
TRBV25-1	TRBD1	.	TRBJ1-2	CASSERGPNYGYTF	TGTGCCAGCAGTGAAAGGGGGCCAAACTATGGCTACACCTTC
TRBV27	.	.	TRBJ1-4	CASSPLGPPDGEKLFF	TGTGCCAGCAGCCCCCTGGGACCCCCGGACGGGGAAAAACTGTTTTTT
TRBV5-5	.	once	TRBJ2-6	CASSLARTPNEGANVLTF	TGTGCCAGCAGCTTGGCTCGGACCCCAAACGAGGGGGCCAACGTCCTGACTTTC
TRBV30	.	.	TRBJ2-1	CAWSVGDNEQFF	TGTGCCTGGAGTGTGGGTGACAATGAGCAGTTCTTC
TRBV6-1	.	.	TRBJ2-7	CASRGGTWDEQYF	TGTGCCAGTAGAGGGGGGACATGGGACGAGCAGTACTTC
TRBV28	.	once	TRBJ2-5	CASTALSIRGTETQYF	TGTGCCAGCACGGCCCTCTCGATCAGGGGTACGGAGACCCAGTACTTC
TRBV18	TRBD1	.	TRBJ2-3	CASSPSTGMDTQYF	TGTGCCAGCTCACCATCGACAGGGATGGATACGCAGTATTTT
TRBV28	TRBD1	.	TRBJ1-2	CASKDRGAGYTF	TGTGCCAGCAAGGACAGGGGGGCTGGCTACACCTTC
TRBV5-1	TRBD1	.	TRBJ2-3	CASSLALTGTASDTQYF	TGCGCCAGCAGCTTAGCCCTTACCGGGACAGCATCAGATACGCAGTATTTT
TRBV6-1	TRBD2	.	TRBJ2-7	CASTPAGTSPYEQYF	TGTGCCAGCACTCCCGCCGGGACTAGCCCCTACGAGCAGTACTTC
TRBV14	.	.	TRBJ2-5	CASSKVGETQYF	TGTGCCAGCAGCAAAGTTGGTGAGACCCAGTACTTC
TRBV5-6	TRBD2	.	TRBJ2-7	CASSLGPPGTSGRTYEQYF	TGTGCCAGCAGCTTGGGGCCCCCCGGGACTAGCGGGAGAACTTACGAGCAGTACTTC
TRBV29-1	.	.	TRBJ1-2	CSVEAKNGYTF	TGCAGCGTTGAAGCTAAAAATGGCTACACCTTC
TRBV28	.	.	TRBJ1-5	CASTRAGRWQPQHF	TGTGCCAGCACCCGGGCGGGGAGATGGCAGCCCCAGCATTTT
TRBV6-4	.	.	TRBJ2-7	CASSESTGSEQYF	TGTGCCAGCAGTGAGAGTACCGGTTCCGAGCAGTACTTC
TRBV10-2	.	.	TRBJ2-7	CASSERYEQYF	TGCGCCAGCAGTGAGAGGTACGAGCAGTACTTC
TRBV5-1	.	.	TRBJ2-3	CASSSLTSTDTQYF	TGCGCCAGCAGCTCGCTGACAAGCACAGATACGCAGTATTTT
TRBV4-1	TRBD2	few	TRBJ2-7	CASSPRLAGFNYEQYF	TGCGCCAGCAGCCCTAGACTAGCGGGGTTCAATTACGAGCAGTACTTC
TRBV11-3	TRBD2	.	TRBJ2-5	CASSLGSGQQETQYF	TGTGCCAGCAGCTTAGGTAGCGGGCAACAAGAGACCCAGTACTTC
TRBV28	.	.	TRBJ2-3	CASSGYITDTQYF	TGTGCCAGCAGTGGCTACATCACAGATACGCAGTATTTT
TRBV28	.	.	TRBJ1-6	CASRFNSPLHF	TGTGCCAGCAGGTTCAATTCACCCCTCCACTTT
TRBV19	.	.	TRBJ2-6	CASSIAPSGANVLTF	TGTGCCAGTAGTATTGCTCCCTCTGGGGCCAACGTCCTGACTTTC
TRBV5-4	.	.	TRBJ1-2	CASSSPLTKSGYGYGYTF	TGTGCCAGCAGCTCTCCCTTAACTAAGTCAGGGTACGGTTATGGCTACACCTTC
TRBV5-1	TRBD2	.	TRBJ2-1	CASSLVGGRALGYNEQFF	TGCGCCAGCAGCTTGGTGGGCGGGAGGGCCTTGGGCTACAATGAGCAGTTCTTC
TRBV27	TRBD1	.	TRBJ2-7	CASSSLSAGGLYEQYF	TGTGCCAGCAGTTCCCTTAGTGCAGGGGGTCTCTACGAGCAGTACTTC
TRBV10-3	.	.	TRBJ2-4	CAIREDSPTNIQYF	TGTGCCATCAGGGAGGACAGTCCCACAAACATTCAGTACTTC
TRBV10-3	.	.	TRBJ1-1	CAISSTDRTEAFF	TGTGCCATCAGTTCAACAGACCGGACTGAAGCTTTCTTT
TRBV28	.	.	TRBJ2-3	CATTGGPGTDTQYF	TGTGCCACCACCGGTGGCCCAGGCACAGATACGCAGTATTTT
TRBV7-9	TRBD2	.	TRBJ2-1	CASSLGSGVSGRYNEQFF	TGTGCCAGCAGCTTAGGTTCTGGGGTTAGCGGGAGGTACAATGAGCAGTTCTTC
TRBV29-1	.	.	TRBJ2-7	CSVIRDSSYEQYF	TGCAGCGTCATCCGGGACTCCTCCTACGAGCAGTACTTC
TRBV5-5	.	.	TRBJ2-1	CASSFWASHNEQFF	TGTGCCAGCAGCTTCTGGGCTAGCCACAATGAGCAGTTCTTC
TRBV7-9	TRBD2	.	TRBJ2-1	CATNLAGGSDEQFF	TGTGCCACCAACTTAGCGGGAGGGAGCGATGAGCAGTTCTTC
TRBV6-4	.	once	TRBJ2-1	CASSPQGIRGFSSLFF	TGTGCCAGCAGTCCACAGGGCATTCGCGGGTTTAGTTCCCTATTCTTC
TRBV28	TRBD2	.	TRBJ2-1	CASSSWTSGRDEQFF	TGTGCCAGCAGTTCGTGGACTAGCGGGAGGGATGAGCAGTTCTTC
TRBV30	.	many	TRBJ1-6	CAWSRGGTENSPLHF	TGTGCCTGGAGTAGGGGCGGGACCGAGAATTCACCCCTCCACTTT
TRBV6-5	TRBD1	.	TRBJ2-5	CASSSDRPAAQYF	TGTGCCAGCAGCTCGGACAGGCCGGCGGCCCAGTACTTC
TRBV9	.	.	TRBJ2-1	CASSVIEDNEQFF	TGTGCCAGCAGCGTAATTGAAGACAATGAGCAGTTCTTC
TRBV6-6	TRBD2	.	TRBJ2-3	CASIAPRETTDTQYF	TGTGCCAGCATCGCCCCGCGGGAGACCACAGATACGCAGTATTTT
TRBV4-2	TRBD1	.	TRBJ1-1	CASSQNYRGRRTEAFF	TGTGCCAGCAGCCAAAACTACAGGGGTCGGCGCACTGAAGCTTTCTTT
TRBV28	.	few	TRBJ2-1	CASSLPPGQEAEQFF	TGTGCCAGCAGTTTACCCCCCGGGCAGGAGGCCGAGCAGTTCTTC
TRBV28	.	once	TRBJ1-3	CASSLRTSGNTIYF	TGTGCCAGCAGTTTACGGACCTCTGGAAACACCATATATTTT
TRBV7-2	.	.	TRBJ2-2	CASSKGLNSGELFF	TGTGCCAGCAGCAAGGGACTTAATAGCGGGGAGCTGTTTTTT
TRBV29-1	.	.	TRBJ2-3	CSVEPGGESTDTQYF	TGCAGCGTTGAACCGGGGGGCGAAAGCACAGATACGCAGTATTTT
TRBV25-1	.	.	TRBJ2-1	CASSASGILNEQFF	TGTGCCAGCAGTGCCTCCGGGATCCTCAATGAGCAGTTCTTC
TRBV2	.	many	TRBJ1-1	CASSEIRVNTEAFF	TGTGCCAGCAGTGAGATACGGGTGAACACTGAAGCTTTCTTT
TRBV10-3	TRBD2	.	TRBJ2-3	CAISESAGVPTDTQYF	TGTGCCATCAGTGAAAGTGCGGGAGTGCCGACAGATACGCAGTATTTT
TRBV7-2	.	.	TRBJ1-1	CASSLAGGAFTEAFF	TGTGCCAGCAGCTTAGCGGGGGGCGCCTTCACTGAAGCTTTCTTT
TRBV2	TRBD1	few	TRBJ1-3	CASSARGPYSGNTIYF	TGTGCCAGCAGTGCGAGGGGGCCTTACTCTGGAAACACCATATATTTT
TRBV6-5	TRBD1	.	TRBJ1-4	CASSYGTGTKKLFF	TGTGCCAGCAGTTACGGGACAGGAACTAAAAAACTGTTTTTT
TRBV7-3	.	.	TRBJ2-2	CASSSLGGELFF	TGTGCCAGCAGCTCTCTAGGCGGGGAGCTGTTTTTT
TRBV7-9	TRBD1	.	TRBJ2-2	CASSSSIPDRGLGTGELFF	TGTGCCAGCAGCTCATCCATCCCCGACAGGGGGCTTGGCACCGGGGAGCTGTTTTTT
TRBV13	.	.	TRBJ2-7	CASSSPGTRVSYEQYF	TGTGCCAGCAGCTCCCCCGGGACACGGGTCTCCTACGAGCAGTACTTC
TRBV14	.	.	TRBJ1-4	CASSTSPTWEKLFF	TGTGCCAGCAGCACCTCCCCGACTTGGGAAAAACTGTTTTTT
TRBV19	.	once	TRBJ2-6	CASSIDGNGANVLTF	TGTGCCAGTAGTATAGATGGAAATGGGGCCAACGTCCTGACTTTC
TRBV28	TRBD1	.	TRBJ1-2	CASSTTGGRPYGYTF	TGTGCCAGCAGTACCACAGGGGGGCGGCCGTATGGCTACACCTTC
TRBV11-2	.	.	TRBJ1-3	CASSARLVKGELHF	TGTGCCAGCAGCGCGAGATTAGTAAAGGGGGAGTTACATTTT
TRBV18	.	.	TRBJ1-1	CASSPGTMNTEAFF	TGTGCCAGCTCACCTGGCACCATGAACACTGAAGCTTTCTTT
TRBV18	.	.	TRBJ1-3	CASSSYGGRLDSGNTIYF	TGTGCCAGCTCATCTTACGGAGGGAGGCTAGACTCTGGAAACACCATATATTTT